This record looks at one TCR beta chain sequence and its context. As yet, its antigen is unknown. 5'RACE with constant-segment primers yielded barcoded, UMI-tagged TCR alpha and TCR beta cDNA libraries. TCRdb re-derived calls from the 5' RACE reads in MiXCR, one entry per CDR3 protein. This table has hundreds of thousands of distinct CDR3 sequences, 20% to 30% appearing once. Losses at the gene ends were 3 bases for V and 1 base for J; bases not matched to a gene: 5. The CDR3 loop spans 16 amino acids. Germline CDR1 is LGHNA and CDR2 is YNFKEQ. This record comes from a study of T-cell memory formation after mild COVID-19. Study-wide results and limits: Some clones that responded were present in memory (sampled pre-infection), which suggests cross-reactive memory joined. CM and EM subsets held most contracting CD4+ clones; EMRA held CD8+ ones. There was no confirmation that second-wave clones peaking on day 37 were SARS-CoV-2 specific.

The sample comprised PBMCs or a T cell subset sorted from them (not recorded which). The chain links TRBV4-2 to TRBJ2-3; 9 positions agree with TRBD2. This receptor was identified in an adult woman who had mild COVID-19 (a few samples of this study predate the infection). Cell type and time point are not known. CDR3 in DNA: TGTGCCAGCAGCCAGGTAGCGGGAGTGGGCACAGATACGCAGTATTTT. Translated: CASSQVAGVGTDTQYF.